These 17 T cell receptor beta chains were sequenced from one sample in a study of shared clonotypes between healthy human individuals. Libraries were prepared by immunoSEQ multiplex PCR; TCRdb keeps only in-frame clonotypes and omits some of them. This sample has more than 850,000 clones, with about four fifths found just once. Sequenced: memory CD4+ T cells from PBMCs. Subset: CD45RA-negative fraction. All receptors derive from a young man in good health. Some clones in this sample may be carry-over from other donors' samples.

V and J are TRBV4-2 and TRBJ2-1, with TRBD2 as a possible D gene (5 bases). Germline V gene data show CDR1 as LGHNA and CDR2 as YNFKEQ. This CDR3 is 14 amino acids long. Trimming took 1 base from V and 7 from J, leaving 11 bases between them. As DNA, the CDR3 is TGTGCCAGCAGCCAAGTCGCTTTAGCGAATGAGCAGTTCTTC. Translating gives CASSQVALANEQFF.

V usage is TRBV28 and J usage is TRBJ2-5; D possibly corresponds to TRBD1 (6 bases). CDR3 length: 15 amino acids. Germline V gene sequence: CDR1 MDHEN, CDR2 SYDVKM. Trimming took off 6 bases at V and 2 bases at J, with 16 bases between the two ends. The DNA of the CDR3 is TGTGCCAGCAGCGATCCGGGACATGGACAAGAGACCCAGTACTTC. It specifies CASSDPGHGQETQYF. Full variable domain (missing parts from reference TRBV28 and TRBJ2-5): DVKVTQSSRYLVKRTGEKVFLECVQDMDHENMFWYRQDPGLGLRLIYFSYDVKMKEKGDIPEGYSVSREKKERFSLILESASTNQTSMYLCASSDPGHGQETQYFGPGTRLLVL.

CDR3 residues: CSAGQEAAGELFF. In DNA, the CDR3 is TGCAGCGCTGGACAGGAGGCGGCCGGGGAGCTGTTTTTT. This chain uses TRBV29-1 with TRBJ2-2, with TRBD1 matching over 7 bases. The germline gives CDR1 SQVTM, CDR2 ANQGSEA. Trimming removed 7 bases from V and 6 bases from J; junction bases left unmatched: 8. The CDR3 totals 13 residues.

The chain couples TRBV6-1 to TRBJ1-4; a possible D gene is TRBD1 (6 bases). The CDR3 loop spans 14 amino acids. V lost 2 bases and J lost 8, with 12 bases in between. Germline CDR1 and CDR2: MNHNS and SASEGT. The DNA of the CDR3 is TGTGCCAGCAGTGAACCCAGGGGATGGGAAAAACTGTTTTTT. This encodes CASSEPRGWEKLFF.

This chain uses TRBV11-3 with TRBJ2-1, with D unclear. CDR1 SGHNT and CDR2 YENEEA come from the germline V gene. CDR3 length equals 13 residues. Trimming left V 3 bases short and J 5 bases short, with 8 bases between. The CDR3 bases are TGTGCCAGCAGCTTGAACGTGGACAATGAGCAGTTCTTC. This codes for CASSLNVDNEQFF. The full variable domain, completed using reference TRBV11-3 and TRBJ2-1, is EAGVVQSPRYKIIEKKQPVAFWCNPISGHNTLYWYLQNLGQGPELLIRYENEEAVDDSQLPKDRFSAERLKGVDSTLKIQPAELGDSAVYLCASSLNVDNEQFFGPGTRLTVL.

This sequence joins TRBV28 and TRBJ2-7; D unclear. Looked up from germline, CDR1 is MDHEN and CDR2 is SYDVKM. V lost 2 bases to trimming and J lost 1 base, with 12 bases between them. The CDR3 contains 15 residues. The CDR3 DNA sequence: TGTGCCAGCAGTTTAAATCAACGACCGTCCTACGAGCAGTACTTC. This gives the protein CASSLNQRPSYEQYF.

The chain employs TRBV6-5 and TRBJ2-6; the D is unclear. This CDR3 region has 15 residues. Germline CDR1 is MNHEY and CDR2 is SVGAGI. Trimming took 4 bases from V and 0 from J, leaving 7 bases between them. The chain's CDR3 is CASSLGYSGANVLTF. The CDR3 DNA sequence: TGTGCCAGCAGTTTAGGGTACTCTGGGGCCAACGTCCTGACTTTC.

As DNA, the CDR3 is TGTGCCAGCAGCCGCATCCCCCAATCCTACGAGCAGTACTTC. Its protein is CASSRIPQSYEQYF. The chain recombines TRBV7-9 with TRBJ2-7; D unclear. Germline CDR1 is SEHNR and CDR2 is FQNEAQ (reference sequence). The CDR3 runs 14 residues. The V gene lost 5 bases and the J gene lost 1 base, with 12 bases spanning the gap.

The chain employs TRBV9 and TRBJ2-1, with 7 bases aligning to TRBD2. CDR1 is SGDLS, CDR2 YYNGEE, per germline. The CDR3 totals 15 residues. Trimming took 4 bases from V and 9 from J; bases not matched to a gene: 13. This CDR3 is CASSQAGISLGEQFF. CDR3 DNA sequence: TGTGCCAGCAGCCAAGCGGGAATTTCTTTGGGTGAGCAGTTCTTC.

This chain connects TRBV15 to TRBJ2-1, with 10 bases identical to TRBD2. Germline V gives CDR1 LNHNV, CDR2 YYDKDF (reference sequence). V gave up 1 base and J gave up 6 bases; unmatched junction bases: 9. This CDR3 has 17 residues. Here the CDR3 reads CATSRAPPSGSGNEQFF. The CDR3 nucleotides read TGTGCCACCAGCAGAGCCCCTCCTAGCGGGAGTGGCAATGAGCAGTTCTTC. Drawing the rest from reference TRBV15 and TRBJ2-1, the complete variable domain is DAMVIQNPRYQVTQFGKPVTLSCSQTLNHNVMYWYQQKSSQAPKLLFHYYDKDFNNEADTPDNFQSRRPNTSFCFLDIRSPGLGDTAMYLCATSRAPPSGSGNEQFFGPGTRLTVL.

The gene calls are TRBV6-1 and TRBJ2-7; D assignment may be TRBD1 or TRBD2 (5 bases each). The CDR3 has 14 amino acids. With 3 bases removed from V and 0 bases from J, the gap between germline ends came to 9 bases. The V gene's germline CDR1 is MNHNS and CDR2 SASEGT. The CDR3 DNA is TGTGCCAGCAGTGAGCCGGGGCGCTCCTACGAGCAGTACTTC. Protein sequence: CASSEPGRSYEQYF.

The gene calls are TRBV4-2 and TRBJ1-2, with a possible D match to TRBD1 (6 bases). The CDR3 length is 15 residues. Germline V CDR1 and CDR2: LGHNA, YNFKEQ. Trimming took 3 bases from V and 5 from J, leaving 16 bases between them. The CDR3 DNA sequence: TGTGCCAGCAGCCAGATGGGGGCGCCAACTTATGGCTACACCTTC. It yields the protein CASSQMGAPTYGYTF.

The rearrangement links TRBV5-1 to TRBJ1-1; D unclear. V gave up 4 bases and J gave up 5 bases, with 18 bases separating them. This CDR3 region has 15 residues. The germline CDR1 and CDR2 sequences are SGHRS and YFSETQ. As DNA, the CDR3 is TGCGCCAGCAGCCGAACCACCTCGGGTGGGACTGAAGCTTTCTTT. Its protein is CASSRTTSGGTEAFF.

V usage is TRBV29-1 and J usage is TRBJ2-7, with a possible D match to TRBD2 (5 bases). Germline values: CDR1 SQVTM, CDR2 ANQGSEA. V lost 5 bases, J lost 0 bases, and 20 bases lay in between. There are 16 residues in the CDR3. This CDR3 reads CSVIPNLDWSSYEQYF. The CDR3 DNA reads TGCAGCGTTATCCCCAACCTGGACTGGAGCTCCTACGAGCAGTACTTC.

A few counts support this clone. V is TRBV5-4 and J is TRBJ1-3; 7 bases agree with TRBD1. CDR1 and CDR2 from the germline V gene are SGHNT and YYREEE (reference sequence). The CDR3 covers 16 residues. DNA for the CDR3: TGTGGATACTCCGGGACAGTAGTATCCTCTGGAAACACCATATATTTT. Amino acids: CGYSGTVVSSGNTIYF.

There are a few counts of this clone. This CDR3 is also generated by other DNA sequences in the sample. The rearrangement links TRBV30 to TRBJ1-4; maybe TRBD1 (6 bases). The length of the CDR3 is 14 residues. CDR1 and CDR2 from the germline V gene are GTSNPN and SVGIG (reference sequence). Trimming removed 2 bases from V and 7 bases from J, with 14 bases in between. As DNA, the CDR3 is TGTGCCTGGAGTCCCACCGGGGGCGGTGAAAAACTGTTTTTT. Protein: CAWSPTGGGEKLFF.

The chain is built from TRBV2 and TRBJ1-2; no clear D. The germline V gene has CDR1 SNHLY and CDR2 FYNNEI. The CDR3 is 14 amino acids. Between the trimmed V and J ends, which lost 1 base and 0 bases, there was a span of 6 bases. For the CDR3, the DNA is TGTGCCAGCAGTGAAGATGGGACTAACTATGGCTACACCTTC. Residues: CASSEDGTNYGYTF.